This TCR beta chain was documented in a study of cytomegalovirus exposure and HLA in healthy donors (dated by TCRdb to the late 2010s). Regarding the complete study: An earlier analysis of about 530 of the donors reported about 300 Gb of sequence data and 117 million unique TCR beta sequences obtained from 180 million or so T cells. A later analysis re-analyzed previously published TCR beta repertoires from roughly 630 donors and added high-resolution HLA genotyping to study TCR occurrence patterns. Because of strong linkage in the cohort, a few DR-DQ haplotypes were treated as single units for association and clustering. Along with the roughly 700-subject first cohort, a separate validation cohort of over a hundred different subjects was used. Rather than drawing on any new phenotypic data, the later analysis identified candidate immune exposures from TCR beta sequences and the way those sequences occurred across donors. HLA typing included class I and class II loci at four-digit resolution. The genetic ancestry cluster associated with self-reported Caucasian donors included over 65% of the roughly 380 genotyped donors. Around 320 gigabases of sequencing data and approximately 80 million unique TCR sequences were included in an early release covering 550 to 650 HLA-typed donors. A later genetic analysis took genome-wide SNP genotypes for about three fifths of the 666 donors and used that subset as a discovery cohort. To predict cytomegalovirus infection status, the study combined high-throughput TCR immunosequencing, statistical association of individual TCRs with disease status, and machine learning. All discovery cohort repertoires had been generated using a single sequencing platform. Among 300 to 450 genotyped donors of the cohort, an average of around 240,000 unique TCR beta nucleotide sequences were sequenced per donor, roughly 18% of them non-productive. In an earlier analysis of 587 of the donors, high-throughput TCR beta sequencing was used to judge whether each TCR beta V gene segment behaved as functional or pseudogenic. Typing coverage varied by locus: about 629-630 donors for A, B, C, DRB1 and DQB1; approximately 500 for DQA1; approximately 570 for DPA1; about 450 for DPB1. The study was designed to test whether signatures of past pathogen exposure could be identified by cataloging public T cell receptors. The study profiled the T cell repertoires of about 720 subjects by immunosequencing and related them to cytomegalovirus serostatus. Donor age, sex, ethnicity and CMV serostatus were collected together with the repertoire data.

Overall results and qualifications from the work: In a later analysis, most CMV-associated TCR beta chains were found to appear HLA-restricted, with HLA associations seemingly driven largely by CMV exposure. In an earlier analysis of roughly 500 of the donors, most TCR beta V segments appeared in productive rearrangements about 90% or about 30% of the time, broadly matching IMGT annotations. In a later genetic analysis, fewer N-insertions in productive TCRs were reported among donors in an Asian-associated ancestry cluster than the roughly 640-donor mean. HLA typing was unavailable for some donors at each locus, so association tests used only the typed subset. A later genetic analysis associated a missense DCLRE1C variant with V-gene and J-gene trimming of TCR beta chains, and an independent cohort replicated the association. A few of the identified cytomegalovirus-associated TCR beta chains were confirmed in vitro to be specific for cytomegalovirus antigens. Strong co-occurrence of HLA alleles, especially DR and DQ, made assigning TCR associations to individual alleles difficult. Several of the top co-occurrence clusters appeared to be linked to parvovirus B19, influenza, CMV and Epstein-Barr virus, according to a later analysis. A total of fewer than 200 TCR beta chains were listed by the study as associated with cytomegalovirus. The presence/absence analyses assumed that sequencing depth was roughly uniform across donors, and that assumption may not be true. The sequencing pipeline was judged likely to have produced a cluster of highly shared sequence variants as a technical artifact. About 17 rarely observed V segments, including chromosome 9 orphons, were excluded from the earlier analysis of several hundred of the donors because counts were too low. A further reported finding was that TCR beta sequences accurately predicted the HLA-A and HLA-B alleles for most subjects in the first cohort. Some IMGT-functional V segments, including TRBV6-2 and TRBV6-3, could not be distinguished by the 87-base-pair reads and were therefore excluded. For the cohort, immune exposure information was limited to CMV serostatus. This cohort had only TCR beta chains sequenced, and the lack of alpha or paired-chain data limited which features could be detected. Linkage disequilibrium might explain the correlated functional status among segregating V segments, but an unknown experimental factor could not be excluded. According to the authors, the approach could potentially be generalized to other disease states and immunological phenotypes. At a false discovery rate of 0.05, a later analysis linked 16,000 or so TCR beta sequences to specific HLA alleles. Compared with equally common non-associated chains, HLA-associated TCR beta chains in a later analysis were more clonally expanded and had lower generation probabilities. In a later analysis, TCR association rates were found to vary across HLA loci, with the most associated TCRs seen for DRB1 alleles and the fewest for HLA-C alleles. Cytomegalovirus status was reported to be diagnosed by the classifier with high specificity and sensitivity in both the original and validation cohorts. Across donors, most TCR sequences were observed very rarely, whereas some public TCRs were present in many individuals.

The CDR3 sequence holds 14 residues, the cysteine and phenylalanine included. Only the CDR3 DNA is retained, 42 bases long and in frame from the first base. From a lookup of the germline V gene (reference sequence), CDR1 and CDR2 are GTSNPN and SVGIG. V is cut by 2 bases and J by 0 bases, and the space between the germline ends is 11 bases. The cohort was made up of around 720 healthy bone marrow donors. Cohort members were all nominally healthy when sampled, although unrecorded immune exposures were likely present. The donor was CMV seronegative and belonged to the group of 352 seronegative cohort members. A peripheral blood sample was collected from each donor, and TCR beta sequencing was performed on peripheral blood mononuclear cells. The Qiagen DNeasy Blood Extraction Kit was used to extract genomic DNA from the blood cell samples. The library was obtained by the immunoSEQ multiplex PCR assay. For the multiplex PCR, a mixture combining 60 forward primers for TCR Vbeta segments and 13 reverse primers for TCR Jbeta segments was used. The CDR3 region of rearranged TCR beta genes was amplified from genomic DNA with a multiplex PCR assay. The Illumina HiSeq System was used to sequence the amplified TCR beta libraries as 87-base-pair reads. Per the original workflow: Across the roughly 600 repertoires, a later analysis counted approximately 83 million unique TCR beta chains, around 11 million of which were shared by at least two donors. A nearest-neighbor algorithm error-corrected the raw reads and collapsed the reads into unique sequences, merging closely related sequences to remove PCR and sequencing errors. V, D and J gene segments were assigned by aligning CDR3 sequences to IMGT reference sequences. For a sequence to be retained, a match of at least six nucleotides was required to both a V gene segment and a J gene segment. A rearrangement counted as productive if the CDR3 had no stop codons and remained in frame with V and J, and every other rearrangement counted as non-productive. CDR3 was defined by IMGT convention, running from the second conserved V-encoded cysteine to the conserved J-encoded phenylalanine. The earlier analysis of fewer than 750 of the donors excluded sequences that lacked an unambiguous match to a single V gene segment. An earlier analysis of just under 600 of the donors called V segments functional above 56.7% productive rearrangements and segregating when the between-donor standard deviation exceeded 5%. A statistical classification framework was built to diagnose cytomegalovirus status from the catalog of TCR beta chain sequences. In a later analysis, TCR nucleotide sequences were compared against IMGT/GENE-DB human TR gene sequences so that V and J genes could be assigned. In a later analysis, CDR3 sequences and most-parsimonious VDJ recombination scenarios were assigned using the TCRdist pipeline. In a later analysis, each TCR beta chain was defined by its CDR3 amino acid sequence together with its V-gene family, and reads without a unique V-gene family were excluded. To address suspected cross-contamination and a sequencing artifact, a later analysis removed approximately 600 highly shared, low-generation-probability nucleotide sequences. For each public chain, a later analysis derived a clonal expansion index from normalized ranks of inferred template counts within each repertoire. Generation probabilities in a later analysis came from a VDJ recombination model fitted to out-of-frame rearrangements, and those results were checked against IGoR. In a later analysis, TCR-TCR, TCR-HLA and TCR-CMV co-occurrence was scored with hypergeometric tests, and a repertoire-size bias correction was applied to TCR pairs. In a later analysis, false discovery rates were estimated by permuting HLA or CMV assignments 20 times. In a later analysis, co-occurring TCRs were grouped with DBSCAN, and TCRdist sequence similarity was added when clustering was performed within HLA-allele-positive subsets. For co-occurrence clustering, repertoires with fewer than 30,000 or more than 120,000 public chains were excluded, along with roughly 5 repertoires with anomalous nucleotide sharing. The table was pulled from immuneACCESS by TCRdb, which kept in-frame rearrangements only. Such tables lose some clones; where checked, under half of the loss comes from unresolved V genes, and the rest has no known cause. The V and J calls and clone size are taken from that table; D and trimming were inferred from the DNA. The table for this sample shows about 33,000 clones. Together, the top ten hold around 3.5% of the sample.

As concerns this clone: Its antigen is unknown.

The sample comprised PBMCs. The V gene is TRBV30 and the J gene is TRBJ2-7, with a tentative D gene TRBD2 over 5 matching bases. The source is a man aged 35 to 55 in good health and CMV-seronegative. The DNA is as follows: TGTGCCTGGAGTAGGGTACGGGACTCCTACGAGCAGTACTTC. Its product reads: CAWSRVRDSYEQYF.